Listed below are T cell receptor beta chains from one sample, sequenced in a study of T cell responses to AZD1222 COVID-19 vaccine. Sequencing was performed with immunoSEQ multiplex PCR; in TCRdb, only in-frame clones are kept and a portion is missing. The sample has around 130,000 clones, 86% seen once. The source material was peripheral blood, sampled 28 days after the second AZD1222 dose. The receptors shown here come from an adult who received the AZD1222 COVID-19 vaccine. Both conserved end residues are part of each CDR3. Each record gives: clone size, CDR3 length, V gene, J gene, D gene, CDR3 DNA, CDR3 protein. A D gene is named only where the DNA matches it firmly. Only some rows state a clone size, as once, few, many or a class for expanded clones.

clone size: .
CDR3 length: 16
V gene: TRBV19
J gene: TRBJ1-5
D gene: TRBD1
CDR3 DNA: TGTGCCAGTAGTGCGTCGGACAGGGGCCTCAATCAGCCCCAGCATTTT
CDR3 protein: CASSASDRGLNQPQHF

clone size: .
CDR3 length: 12
V gene: TRBV3-1/TRBV3-2
J gene: TRBJ1-4
D gene: .
CDR3 DNA: TGTGCCAGCGGCAGGGCCTATGAAAAACTGTTTTTT
CDR3 protein: CASGRAYEKLFF

clone size: .
CDR3 length: 14
V gene: TRBV30
J gene: TRBJ1-5
D gene: .
CDR3 DNA: TGTGCCTGGAGTGTAGAGTCGGTTGAGCAGCCCCAGCATTTT
CDR3 protein: CAWSVESVEQPQHF

clone size: .
CDR3 length: 15
V gene: TRBV27
J gene: TRBJ1-5
D gene: .
CDR3 DNA: TGTGCCAGCAGGCCAGGACATTATAGCAATCAGCCCCAGCATTTT
CDR3 protein: CASRPGHYSNQPQHF

clone size: .
CDR3 length: 17
V gene: TRBV15
J gene: TRBJ1-5
D gene: .
CDR3 DNA: TGTGCCACCAGCCTAGACAGCTACAGTTATAGCAATCAGCCCCAGCATTTT
CDR3 protein: CATSLDSYSYSNQPQHF

clone size: .
CDR3 length: 14
V gene: TRBV5-1
J gene: TRBJ2-7
D gene: TRBD2
CDR3 DNA: TGCGCCAGCAGCTTGGCTAGCGGGGTCTACGAGCAGTACTTC
CDR3 protein: CASSLASGVYEQYF

clone size: .
CDR3 length: 11
V gene: TRBV30
J gene: TRBJ2-2
D gene: .
CDR3 DNA: TGTGCCTGGAGCGGACTGAATGAGCTGTTTTTT
CDR3 protein: CAWSGLNELFF

clone size: once
CDR3 length: 14
V gene: TRBV6-5
J gene: TRBJ2-2
D gene: TRBD1
CDR3 DNA: TGTGCCAGCTTCGGACAGGGGAACACCGGGGAGCTGTTTTTT
CDR3 protein: CASFGQGNTGELFF

clone size: .
CDR3 length: 14
V gene: TRBV7-2
J gene: TRBJ2-3
D gene: TRBD1
CDR3 DNA: TGTGCCAGCAGAGGACAGGGAAGCACAGATACGCAGTATTTT
CDR3 protein: CASRGQGSTDTQYF

clone size: .
CDR3 length: 11
V gene: TRBV29-1
J gene: TRBJ1-1
D gene: .
CDR3 DNA: TGCAGCGTTTCGCACAGGGTTGGGGCTTTCTTT
CDR3 protein: CSVSHRVGAFF

clone size: .
CDR3 length: 12
V gene: TRBV12-3/TRBV12-4
J gene: TRBJ1-5
D gene: TRBD1
CDR3 DNA: TGTGCCACCTCGACAGGGGCGCAGCCCCAGCATTTT
CDR3 protein: CATSTGAQPQHF

clone size: once
CDR3 length: 14
V gene: TRBV6-6
J gene: TRBJ2-2
D gene: .
CDR3 DNA: TGTGCCAGCATGTGGGGAGCGGGCACCGGGGAGCTGTTTTTT
CDR3 protein: CASMWGAGTGELFF

clone size: once
CDR3 length: 15
V gene: TRBV19
J gene: TRBJ2-7
D gene: .
CDR3 DNA: TGTGCCAGTAGTGCCGCAGGCCCTTATACCTACGAGCAGTACTTC
CDR3 protein: CASSAAGPYTYEQYF

clone size: few
CDR3 length: 15
V gene: TRBV19
J gene: TRBJ2-3
D gene: .
CDR3 DNA: TGTGCCAGTAGTAAACTCGGGGGGCCAGGAGATACGCAGTATTTT
CDR3 protein: CASSKLGGPGDTQYF

clone size: .
CDR3 length: 15
V gene: TRBV5-8
J gene: TRBJ2-3
D gene: .
CDR3 DNA: TGTGCCAGCAGCCGACAGGACGAGGGGGTAGATACGCAGTATTTT
CDR3 protein: CASSRQDEGVDTQYF

clone size: .
CDR3 length: 16
V gene: TRBV4-3
J gene: TRBJ1-1
D gene: .
CDR3 DNA: TGCGCCAGCAGCCAAGAAATAAGGGGGGCGAACACTGAAGCTTTCTTT
CDR3 protein: CASSQEIRGANTEAFF

clone size: .
CDR3 length: 14
V gene: TRBV19
J gene: TRBJ1-4
D gene: TRBD1
CDR3 DNA: TGTGCCAGTAGTTCTGGACAGGGTGGTGAAAAACTGTTTTTT
CDR3 protein: CASSSGQGGEKLFF

clone size: .
CDR3 length: 15
V gene: TRBV5-4
J gene: TRBJ2-3
D gene: TRBD2
CDR3 DNA: TGTGCCAGCAGCTTTGGCGGGGGGCTCACAGATACGCAGTATTTT
CDR3 protein: CASSFGGGLTDTQYF

clone size: .
CDR3 length: 14
V gene: TRBV4-3
J gene: TRBJ2-1
D gene: .
CDR3 DNA: TGCGCCAGCAGCCAAGAGGTTGGTTGGGGTGAGCAGTTCTTC
CDR3 protein: CASSQEVGWGEQFF